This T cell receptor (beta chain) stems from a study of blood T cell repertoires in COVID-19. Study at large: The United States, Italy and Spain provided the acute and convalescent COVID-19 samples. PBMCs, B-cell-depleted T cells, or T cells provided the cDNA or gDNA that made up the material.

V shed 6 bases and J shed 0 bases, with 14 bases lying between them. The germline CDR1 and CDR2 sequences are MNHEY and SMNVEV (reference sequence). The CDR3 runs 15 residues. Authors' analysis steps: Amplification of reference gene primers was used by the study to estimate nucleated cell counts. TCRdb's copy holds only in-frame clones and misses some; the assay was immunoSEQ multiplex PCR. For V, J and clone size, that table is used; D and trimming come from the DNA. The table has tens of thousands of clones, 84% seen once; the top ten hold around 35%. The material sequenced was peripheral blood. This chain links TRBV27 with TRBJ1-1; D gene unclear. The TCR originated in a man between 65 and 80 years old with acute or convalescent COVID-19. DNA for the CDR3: TGTGCCAGCAGGACCCGGCGGGAGGTGAACACTGAAGCTTTCTTT. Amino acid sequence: CASRTRREVNTEAFF.